This TCR beta chain was sequenced for a study of PD-L1 blockade in urothelial cancer. The wider study: Patients initiated atezolizumab in 2014 at 1,200 mg intravenously every 3 weeks. Analysis of the blood was performed 3 weeks (second dose) and 6 weeks after treatment start.

This sample's time point: peripheral blood 6 weeks after treatment start. J lost 0 bases, V lost 6 bases, and 12 bases had no gene match. Germline CDR1 SNHLY, CDR2 FYNNEI. This CDR3 has 19 amino acids. Sequencing was performed with immunoSEQ multiplex PCR; in TCRdb, only in-frame clones are kept and a portion is missing. This repertoire shows about 36,000 clones, roughly 80% found once; its top ten account for 10%. This chain uses TRBV2 with TRBJ2-6, with TRBD1 matching 9 bases. This specimen was PBMCs, taken around atezolizumab (anti-PD-L1) treatment. The sequence derives from a man aged 35 to 55 with urothelial cancer. This chain's CDR3 is CASSPILQGAGSGANVLTF. The CDR3 bases are TGTGCCAGCAGCCCCATCCTACAGGGGGCAGGCTCTGGGGCCAACGTCCTGACTTTC.